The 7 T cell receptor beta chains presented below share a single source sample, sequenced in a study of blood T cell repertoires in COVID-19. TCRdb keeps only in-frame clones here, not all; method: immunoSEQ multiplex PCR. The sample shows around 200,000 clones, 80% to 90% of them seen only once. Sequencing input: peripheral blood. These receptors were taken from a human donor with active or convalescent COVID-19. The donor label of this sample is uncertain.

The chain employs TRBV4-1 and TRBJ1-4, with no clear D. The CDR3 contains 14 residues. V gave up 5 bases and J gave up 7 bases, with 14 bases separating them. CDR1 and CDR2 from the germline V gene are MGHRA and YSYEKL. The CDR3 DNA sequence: TGCGCCAGCAGCTTCCACCAACGAGGTGAAAAACTGTTTTTT. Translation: CASSFHQRGEKLFF.

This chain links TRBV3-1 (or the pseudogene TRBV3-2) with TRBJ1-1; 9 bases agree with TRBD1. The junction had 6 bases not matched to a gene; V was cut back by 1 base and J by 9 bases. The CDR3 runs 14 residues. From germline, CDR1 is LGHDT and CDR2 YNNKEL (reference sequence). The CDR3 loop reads CASSQGQGVGQAFF. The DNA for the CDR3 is TGTGCCAGCAGCCAAGGACAGGGGGTAGGTCAAGCTTTCTTT.

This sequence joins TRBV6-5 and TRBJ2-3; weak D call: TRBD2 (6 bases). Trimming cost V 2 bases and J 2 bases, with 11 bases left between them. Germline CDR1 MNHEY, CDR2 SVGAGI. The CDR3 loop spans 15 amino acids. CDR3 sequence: CASSYRAGFTDTQYF. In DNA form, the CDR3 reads TGTGCCAGCAGTTACCGGGCGGGATTCACAGATACGCAGTATTTT.

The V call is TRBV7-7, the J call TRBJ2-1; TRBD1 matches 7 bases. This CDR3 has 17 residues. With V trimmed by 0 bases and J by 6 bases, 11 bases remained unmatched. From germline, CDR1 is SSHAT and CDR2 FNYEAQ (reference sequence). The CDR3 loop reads CASSLAAPGTEGNEQFF. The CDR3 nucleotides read TGTGCCAGCAGCTTAGCGGCGCCCGGGACAGAGGGCAATGAGCAGTTCTTC.

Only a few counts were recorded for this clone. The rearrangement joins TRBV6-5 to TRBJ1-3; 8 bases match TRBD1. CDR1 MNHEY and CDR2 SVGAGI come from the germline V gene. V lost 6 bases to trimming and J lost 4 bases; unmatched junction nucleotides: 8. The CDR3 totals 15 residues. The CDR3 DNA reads TGTGCCAGCAGCTCCTCCTGGACAGGGGGAAACACCATATATTTT. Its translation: CASSSSWTGGNTIYF.

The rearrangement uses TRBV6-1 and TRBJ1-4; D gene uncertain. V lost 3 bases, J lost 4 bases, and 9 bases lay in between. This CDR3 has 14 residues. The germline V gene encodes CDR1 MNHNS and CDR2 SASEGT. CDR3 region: CASSEEQFNEKLFF. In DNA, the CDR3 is TGTGCCAGCAGTGAGGAACAGTTTAATGAAAAACTGTTTTTT.

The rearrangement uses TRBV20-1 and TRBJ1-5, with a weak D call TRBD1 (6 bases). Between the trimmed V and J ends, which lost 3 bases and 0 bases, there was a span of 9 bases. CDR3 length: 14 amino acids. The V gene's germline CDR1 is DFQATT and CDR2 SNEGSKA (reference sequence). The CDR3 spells CSASRTDSNQPQHF. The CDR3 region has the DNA TGCAGTGCTAGTCGGACAGATAGCAATCAGCCCCAGCATTTT.